This T cell receptor beta chain was captured by sequencing in a study of neurological immune-mediated disorders. Whole-study context: Relapsing-remitting forms accounted for most of the roughly 35 multiple sclerosis patients and secondary progressive forms for 3. Findings of the study overall: Subjects shared no identical expanded-clone CDR3 amino acid sequences, suggesting private TCR-beta repertoires in all groups.

V was pared by 2 bases and J by 2 bases, with 7 bases between. CDR1 is MNHEY, CDR2 SVGEGT, per germline. The CDR3 loop spans 13 amino acids. In the case of this clonotype: Its matching antigen is unknown.

TCRdb reprocessed the 5' RACE reads with MiXCR, giving one entry per CDR3 protein. The sample gives 100,000 to 150,000 distinct CDR3 sequences, around 3% of which show up once; over 1% is in the top ten. The clonotype was recovered from a woman in her 30s with multiple sclerosis. Sequences were obtained from PBMCs. The chain combines TRBV6-2 or TRBV6-3 with TRBJ2-7; D not resolved. The DNA for the CDR3 is TGTGCCAGCAGTTACGGGCACCCCTACGAGCAGTACTTC. The encoded protein is CASSYGHPYEQYF.